This T cell receptor (beta chain) was captured by sequencing in a study of T-cell memory formation after mild COVID-19. Overall study findings and caveats: Clones contracting day 15 to 85 were balanced CD4/CD8; later expanders leaned CD4+. Day 37-peaking second-wave clones had unconfirmed SARS-CoV-2 specificity.

Each CDR3 protein gets one entry after TCRdb re-called the 5' RACE reads with MiXCR. The sample holds approximately 190,000 distinct CDR3 sequences; around 17% are singletons and the top ten take roughly 2.4%. The V segment lost 4 bases and the J segment 5 bases; nucleotides outside the gene matches: 7. Germline lookup yields CDR1 LGHNA and CDR2 YNFKEQ. The CDR3 loop spans 15 amino acids. This clonotype was detected a few times. The antigen is undetermined. The sample consisted of PBMCs or a T cell subset sorted from them (not recorded which). The chain links TRBV4-2 to TRBJ2-3; TRBD2 agrees at 9 bases. This receptor was taken from an adult woman who had mild COVID-19 (a few samples of this study predate the infection). Cell type and time point are not known. The CDR3 bases are TGTGCCAGCAGCCGTAGCGGGAGAGAAGGAGATACGCAGTATTTT. Its translation: CASSRSGREGDTQYF.